Presented here are 11 T cell receptor beta chains from one specimen sequenced in a study of blood T cell repertoires in COVID-19. The assay was immunoSEQ multiplex PCR, and TCRdb's table has in-frame clones only and misses some. Of about 36,000 clones listed, around 82% are singletons. The material sequenced was peripheral blood. Source of these receptors: a man between 70 and 80 years old with acute or convalescent COVID-19.

The genes are TRBV9 and TRBJ2-3; the match to TRBD2 covers 10 bases. V dropped 1 base and J dropped 1; count of bases not matched to a gene: 3. Germline-derived CDR1 and CDR2 are SGDLS and YYNGEE. This CDR3 has 16 residues. CDR3 coding DNA: TGTGCCAGCAGCGTAACAGGGACTAGCGGCACAGATACGCAGTATTTT. Translated, it gives CASSVTGTSGTDTQYF. The whole variable domain, remainder taken from reference TRBV9 and TRBJ2-3, is DSGVTQTPKHLITATGQRVTLRCSPRSGDLSVYWYQQSLDQGLQFLIQYYNGEERAKGNILERFSAQQFPDLHSELNLSSLELGDSALYFCASSVTGTSGTDTQYFGPGTRLTVL.

V gene TRBV5-4 combines with J gene TRBJ2-3; 8 nucleotides align to TRBD2. With 4 bases clipped from V and 6 bases from J, the junction kept 10 bases outside the gene matches. The CDR3 sequence is 15 residues long. The germline V gene has CDR1 SGHNT and CDR2 YYREEE (reference sequence). CDR3 DNA sequence: TGTGCCAGCAGCCATAGCGGGGCGGGTGGGGATACGCAGTATTTT. Amino acid sequence: CASSHSGAGGDTQYF.

The chain couples TRBV7-2 to TRBJ2-7; D is perhaps TRBD1 (5 bases). This CDR3 has 17 amino acids. The V gene's germline CDR1 is SGHTA and CDR2 FQGNSA. Trimming shortened V by 5 bases and J by 2 bases, and 22 bases separated the two germline ends. CDR3 nucleotides: TGTGCCAGCAGCCATCCCCGGCACAGGCCCCAAACCTACGAGCAGTACTTC. Its protein product is CASSHPRHRPQTYEQYF. The variable domain in full, completed from reference TRBV7-2 and TRBJ2-7, reads GAGVSQSPSNKVTEKGKDVELRCDPISGHTALYWYRQSLGQGLEFLIYFQGNSAPDKSGLPSDRFSAERTGGSVSTLTIQRTQQEDSAVYLCASSHPRHRPQTYEQYFGPGTRLTVT.

The rearrangement uses TRBV3-1 (or the pseudogene TRBV3-2) and TRBJ1-2; D uncertain. V shed 0 bases and J shed 4 bases, with 9 bases lying between them. The length of the CDR3 is 14 residues. CDR1 is LGHDT, CDR2 YNNKEL, per germline (reference sequence). In DNA form, the CDR3 reads TGTGCCAGCAGCCAAGATATGGTCGGCTATGGCTACACCTTC. Translating it yields CASSQDMVGYGYTF.

V is TRBV27 and J is TRBJ2-1; D call uncertain. CDR3 length equals 16 residues. Germline CDR1 and CDR2: MNHEY and SMNVEV (reference sequence). The V and J ends lost 9 bases and 0 bases respectively, with 18 bases between them. For the CDR3, the DNA is TGTGCCAGTACTCCGGCTCCCGGGTTCTCCTACAATGAGCAGTTCTTC. Protein: CASTPAPGFSYNEQFF.

This clone was seen a few times. The chain employs TRBV3-1 (or the pseudogene TRBV3-2) and TRBJ1-1; TRBD1 aligns across 9 bases. This CDR3 contains 13 residues. Germline assignment: CDR1 LGHDT and CDR2 YNNKEL (reference sequence). V lost 4 bases to trimming and J lost 5 bases; unmatched junction nucleotides: 2. This CDR3 reads CASSPGTGTEAFF. CDR3 nucleotides: TGTGCCAGCAGCCCAGGGACAGGGACTGAAGCTTTCTTT.

This clone occurred a few times. V gene TRBV6-5 combines with J gene TRBJ1-3; D remains ambiguous. Trimming removed 4 bases from V and 0 bases from J, with 13 bases in between. The CDR3 has 16 residues. CDR1 is MNHEY and CDR2 is SVGAGI in the germline V gene. The CDR3 DNA is TGTGCCAGCAGTTCATCCATACGGGGCTCTGGAAACACCATATATTTT. This encodes CASSSSIRGSGNTIYF.

This clone was picked up one time. V usage is TRBV14 and J usage is TRBJ1-3, with TRBD1 identical over 7 bases. V dropped 5 bases and J dropped 0; count of bases not matched to a gene: 7. This CDR3 is built from 16 residues. Germline CDR1 and CDR2: SGHDN and FVKESK. DNA of the CDR3: TGTGCCAGCAGCAAGGGACAGACCATCTCTGGAAACACCATATATTTT. Encoded protein: CASSKGQTISGNTIYF.

Concerning this clone: The same CDR3 also results from other DNA sequences found in this sample. The genes are TRBV7-9 and TRBJ2-2; TRBD1 matches 7 bases. J was trimmed by 1 base and V by 1 base; bases with no gene match: 0. Germline assignment: CDR1 SEHNR and CDR2 FQNEAQ (reference sequence). The CDR3 is 15 amino acids. CDR3 nucleotides: TGTGCCAGCAGCTTAGGACAGGGGAACACCGGGGAGCTGTTTTTT. It encodes CASSLGQGNTGELFF.

The V gene is TRBV9, the J gene TRBJ2-2, with D possibly matching TRBD2 (6 bases). Trimming took off 3 bases at V and 8 bases at J, with 17 bases between the two ends. CDR1 is SGDLS, CDR2 YYNGEE, per germline. This CDR3 is built from 15 residues. The DNA of the CDR3 is TGTGCCAGCAGCGCCGGGATGGGGGGACGAGGGGAGCTGTTTTTT. This translates into CASSAGMGGRGELFF. Variable domain in full (rest from reference TRBV9 and TRBJ2-2): DSGVTQTPKHLITATGQRVTLRCSPRSGDLSVYWYQQSLDQGLQFLIQYYNGEERAKGNILERFSAQQFPDLHSELNLSSLELGDSALYFCASSAGMGGRGELFFGEGSRLTVL.

This chain connects TRBV4-3 to TRBJ2-3, with TRBD1 identical over 8 bases. Germline V gives CDR1 LGHNA, CDR2 YSLEER. This CDR3 is 15 amino acids long. The J segment lost 8 bases and the V segment lost 0 bases, leaving 7 bases of the junction unmatched. Here the CDR3 DNA reads TGCGCCAGCAGCCAAGATGGGACAGGCCCCGGTACGCAGTATTTT. Residues: CASSQDGTGPGTQYF.